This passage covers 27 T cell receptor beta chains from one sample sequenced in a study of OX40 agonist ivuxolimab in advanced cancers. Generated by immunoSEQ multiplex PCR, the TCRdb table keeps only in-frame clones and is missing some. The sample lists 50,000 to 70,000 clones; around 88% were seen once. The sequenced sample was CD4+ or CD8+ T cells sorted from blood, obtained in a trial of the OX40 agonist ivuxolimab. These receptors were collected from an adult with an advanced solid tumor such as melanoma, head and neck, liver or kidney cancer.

The CDR3 nucleotides are TGTGCCAGCCAAAGCGGGTGGATTGAAGGCGGGGAGCTGTTTTTT. Translating it yields CASQSGWIEGGELFF. The genes are TRBV11-3 and TRBJ2-2; D is perhaps TRBD2 (6 bases). This CDR3 region has 15 residues. The germline V gene encodes CDR1 SGHNT and CDR2 YENEEA. V was clipped by 8 bases and J by 7 bases, with 20 bases between them.

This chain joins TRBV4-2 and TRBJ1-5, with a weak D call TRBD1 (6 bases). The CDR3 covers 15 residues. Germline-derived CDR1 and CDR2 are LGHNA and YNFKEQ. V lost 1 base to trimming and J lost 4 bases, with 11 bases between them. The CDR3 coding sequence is TGTGCCAGCAGCCAAGGACGGGGGGCAAATCAGCCCCAGCATTTT. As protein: CASSQGRGANQPQHF.

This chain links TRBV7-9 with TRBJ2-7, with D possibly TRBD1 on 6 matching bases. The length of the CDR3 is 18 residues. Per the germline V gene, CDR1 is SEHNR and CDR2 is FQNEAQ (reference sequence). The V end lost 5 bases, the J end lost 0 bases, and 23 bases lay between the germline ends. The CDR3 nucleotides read TGTGCCAGCAGCGGAAGAAGTGGGGGCGGTAGGTCCTCCTACGAGCAGTACTTC. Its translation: CASSGRSGGGRSSYEQYF.

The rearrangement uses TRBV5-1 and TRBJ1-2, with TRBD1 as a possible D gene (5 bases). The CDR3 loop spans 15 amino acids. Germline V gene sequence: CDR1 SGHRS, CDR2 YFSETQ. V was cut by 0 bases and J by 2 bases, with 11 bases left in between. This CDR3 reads CASSLATGTNYGYTF. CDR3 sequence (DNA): TGCGCCAGCAGCTTGGCTACCGGGACCAACTATGGCTACACCTTC.

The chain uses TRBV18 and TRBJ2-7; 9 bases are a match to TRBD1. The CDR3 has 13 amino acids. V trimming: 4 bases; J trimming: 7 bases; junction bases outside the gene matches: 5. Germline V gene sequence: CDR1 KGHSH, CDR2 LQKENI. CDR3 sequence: CASSLGQGWEQYF. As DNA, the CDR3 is TGTGCCAGCTCACTCGGACAGGGGTGGGAGCAGTACTTC.

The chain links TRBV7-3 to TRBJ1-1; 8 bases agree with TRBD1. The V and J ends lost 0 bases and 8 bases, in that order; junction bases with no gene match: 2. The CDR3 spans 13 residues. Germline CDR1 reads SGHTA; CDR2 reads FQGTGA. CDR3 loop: CASSLTGTGEAFF. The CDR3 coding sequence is TGTGCCAGCAGCTTAACCGGGACAGGCGAAGCTTTCTTT.

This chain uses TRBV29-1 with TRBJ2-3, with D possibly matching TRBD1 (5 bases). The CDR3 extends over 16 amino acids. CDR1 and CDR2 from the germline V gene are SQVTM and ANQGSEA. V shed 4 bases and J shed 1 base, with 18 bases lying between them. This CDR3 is CSVVPRMQGGTDTQYF. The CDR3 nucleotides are TGCAGCGTTGTTCCGAGGATGCAGGGTGGCACAGATACGCAGTATTTT.

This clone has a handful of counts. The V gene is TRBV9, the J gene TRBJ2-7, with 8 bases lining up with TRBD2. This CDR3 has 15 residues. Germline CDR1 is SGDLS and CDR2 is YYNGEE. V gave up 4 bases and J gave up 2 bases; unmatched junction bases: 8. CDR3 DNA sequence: TGTGCCAGCAGCCCGGGAGGGCACCGTGCCTACGAGCAGTACTTC. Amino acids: CASSPGGHRAYEQYF.

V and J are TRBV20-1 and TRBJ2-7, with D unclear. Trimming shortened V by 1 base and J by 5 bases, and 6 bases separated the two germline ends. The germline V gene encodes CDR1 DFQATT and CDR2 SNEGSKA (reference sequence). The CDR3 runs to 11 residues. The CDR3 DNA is TGCAGTGCTAGAGGGCCTGACGAGCAGTACTTC. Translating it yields CSARGPDEQYF.

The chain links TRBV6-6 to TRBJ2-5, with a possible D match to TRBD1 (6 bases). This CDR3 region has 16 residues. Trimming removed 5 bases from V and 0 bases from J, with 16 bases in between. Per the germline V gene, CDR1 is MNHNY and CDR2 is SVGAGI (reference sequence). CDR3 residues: CASSPSHGTHQETQYF. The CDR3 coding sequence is TGTGCCAGCAGTCCCAGCCACGGGACACACCAAGAGACCCAGTACTTC.

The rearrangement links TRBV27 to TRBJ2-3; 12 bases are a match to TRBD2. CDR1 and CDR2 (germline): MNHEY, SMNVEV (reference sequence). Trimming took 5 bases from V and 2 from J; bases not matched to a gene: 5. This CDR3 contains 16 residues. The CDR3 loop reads CASSPTSGGFTDTQYF. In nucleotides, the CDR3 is TGTGCCAGCAGTCCGACTAGCGGGGGTTTCACAGATACGCAGTATTTT.

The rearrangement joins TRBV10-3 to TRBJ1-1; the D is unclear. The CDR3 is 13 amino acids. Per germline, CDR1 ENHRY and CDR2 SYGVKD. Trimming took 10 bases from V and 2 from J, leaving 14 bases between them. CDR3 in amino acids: CATNPGLNTEAFF. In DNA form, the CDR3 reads TGTGCCACGAACCCCGGGCTAAACACTGAAGCTTTCTTT.

This chain's CDR3 is CASSDRLNTEAFF. The CDR3 coding sequence is TGTGCCAGCAGTGACCGGTTAAACACTGAAGCTTTCTTT. V and J are TRBV2 and TRBJ1-1; D gene unclear. The germline CDR1 and CDR2 sequences are SNHLY and FYNNEI. The CDR3 extends over 13 amino acids. V was shortened by 3 bases and J by 2 bases, with 7 bases between the two germline ends.

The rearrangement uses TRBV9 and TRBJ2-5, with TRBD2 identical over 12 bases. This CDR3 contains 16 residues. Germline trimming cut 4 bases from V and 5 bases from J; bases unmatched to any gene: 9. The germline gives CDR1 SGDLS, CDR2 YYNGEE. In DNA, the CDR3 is TGTGCCAGCAGCCCCCTGCTAGCGGGAGGGAGGGAGACCCAGTACTTC. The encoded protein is CASSPLLAGGRETQYF.

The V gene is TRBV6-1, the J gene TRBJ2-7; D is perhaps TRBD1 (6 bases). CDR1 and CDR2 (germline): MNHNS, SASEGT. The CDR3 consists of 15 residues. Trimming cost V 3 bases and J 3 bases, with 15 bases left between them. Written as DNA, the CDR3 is TGTGCCAGCAGTGATGGGGGCGGTCCCTTCTACGAGCAGTACTTC. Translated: CASSDGGGPFYEQYF.

CDR3 nucleotide sequence: TGTGCCAGCAGCCCTAGGACAGTCGTGGTTGGGGCTTTCTTT. Amino acid sequence: CASSPRTVVVGAFF. The chain carries TRBV7-9 and TRBJ1-1; the D gene is possibly TRBD1 (6 bases). The germline gives CDR1 SEHNR, CDR2 FQNEAQ (reference sequence). This CDR3 is 14 amino acids long. Trimming took off 5 bases at V and 11 bases at J, with 21 bases between the two ends.

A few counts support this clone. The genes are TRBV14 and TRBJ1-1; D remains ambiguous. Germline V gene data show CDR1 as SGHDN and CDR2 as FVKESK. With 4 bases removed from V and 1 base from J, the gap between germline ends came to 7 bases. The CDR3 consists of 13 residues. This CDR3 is CASSRNRNTEAFF. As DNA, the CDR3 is TGTGCCAGCAGCCGGAACAGGAACACTGAAGCTTTCTTT.

The CDR3 loop is CASSGPSGTAGNTIYF. The CDR3 DNA reads as TGTGCCAGCAGCGGACCCTCCGGGACAGCTGGAAACACCATATATTTT. The chain couples TRBV9 to TRBJ1-3, with 7 nucleotides matching TRBD1. This CDR3 comprises 16 residues. The germline gives CDR1 SGDLS, CDR2 YYNGEE. Trimming at V came to 3 bases and at J to 2 bases, leaving 8 bases not matched to a gene.

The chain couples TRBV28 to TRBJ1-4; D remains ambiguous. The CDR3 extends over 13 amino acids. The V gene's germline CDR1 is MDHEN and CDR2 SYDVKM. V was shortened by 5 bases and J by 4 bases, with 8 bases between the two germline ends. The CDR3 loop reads CASSPGLNEKLFF. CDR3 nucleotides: TGTGCCAGCAGTCCGGGCCTTAATGAAAAACTGTTTTTT.

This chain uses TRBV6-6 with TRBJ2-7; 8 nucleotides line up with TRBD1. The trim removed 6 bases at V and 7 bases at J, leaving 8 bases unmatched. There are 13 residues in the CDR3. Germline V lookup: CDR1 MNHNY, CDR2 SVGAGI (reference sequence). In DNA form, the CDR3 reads TGTGCCAGCAGCCCTCCAGGGGGCTGGGAGCAGTACTTC. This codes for CASSPPGGWEQYF.

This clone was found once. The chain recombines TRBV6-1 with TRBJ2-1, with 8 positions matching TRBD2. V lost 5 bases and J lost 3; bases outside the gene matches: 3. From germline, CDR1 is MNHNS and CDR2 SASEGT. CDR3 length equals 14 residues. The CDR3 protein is CASSRREVYNEQFF. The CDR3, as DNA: TGTGCCAGCAGTAGGCGGGAGGTCTACAATGAGCAGTTCTTC.

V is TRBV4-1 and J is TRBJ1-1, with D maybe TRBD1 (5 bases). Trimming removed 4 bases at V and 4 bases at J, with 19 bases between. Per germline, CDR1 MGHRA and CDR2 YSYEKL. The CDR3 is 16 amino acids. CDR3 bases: TGCGCCAGCAGCCTTTCTGGGCCGGGGCGTAGCACTGAAGCTTTCTTT. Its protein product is CASSLSGPGRSTEAFF.

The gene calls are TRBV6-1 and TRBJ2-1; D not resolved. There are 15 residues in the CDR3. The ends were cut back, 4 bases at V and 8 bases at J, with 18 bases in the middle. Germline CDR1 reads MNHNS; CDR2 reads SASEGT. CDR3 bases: TGTGCCAGCAGTGGAGAGGTGGCTTCCTGGGATGAGCAGTTCTTC. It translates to CASSGEVASWDEQFF.

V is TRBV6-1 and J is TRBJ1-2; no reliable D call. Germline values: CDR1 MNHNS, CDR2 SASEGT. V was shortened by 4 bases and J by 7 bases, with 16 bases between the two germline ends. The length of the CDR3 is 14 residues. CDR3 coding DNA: TGTGCCAGCAGTGCGTACTCCGTAAATTCTGGCTACACCTTC. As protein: CASSAYSVNSGYTF.

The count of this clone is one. The CDR3 reads CASSVDRGGDTDTQYF. The CDR3 region has the DNA TGTGCCAGCAGCGTAGACAGGGGGGGTGATACAGATACGCAGTATTTT. V is TRBV9 and J is TRBJ2-3, with a weak D call TRBD1 (8 bases). The germline CDR1 and CDR2 sequences are SGDLS and YYNGEE. The CDR3 consists of 16 residues. V gave up 0 bases and J gave up 3 bases, with 14 bases separating them.

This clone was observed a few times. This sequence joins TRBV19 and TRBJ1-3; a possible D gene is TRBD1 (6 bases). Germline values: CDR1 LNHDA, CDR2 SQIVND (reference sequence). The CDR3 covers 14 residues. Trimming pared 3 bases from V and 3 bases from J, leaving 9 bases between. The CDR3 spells CASSISGDGNTIYF. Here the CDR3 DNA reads TGTGCCAGTAGTATTTCAGGGGATGGAAACACCATATATTTT.

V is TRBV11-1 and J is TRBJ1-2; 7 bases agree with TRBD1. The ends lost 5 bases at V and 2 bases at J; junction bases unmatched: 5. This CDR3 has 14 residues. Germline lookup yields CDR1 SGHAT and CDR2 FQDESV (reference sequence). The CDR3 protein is CASSATGSNYGYTF. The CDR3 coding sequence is TGTGCCAGCAGCGCGACAGGGTCCAACTATGGCTACACCTTC.